The rows below give T cell receptor beta chains drawn from one sample of a study of T cell changes during pregnancy in multiple sclerosis. The protocol was immunoSEQ multiplex PCR, while the TCRdb copy is restricted to in-frame clones and leaves out a portion. The data hold approximately 100,000 clones, with 80% to 95% observed a single time. The specimen comprised peripheral blood, sampled in the second trimester of pregnancy. Source of these receptors: a female donor with multiple sclerosis, enrolled in a pregnancy study. CDR3s include the opening cysteine and the closing phenylalanine or tryptophan. The order of the fields is D gene, clone size, J gene, V gene, CDR3 DNA, CDR3 protein. D genes are given only for firm matches. Rows give clone size only sometimes, using once, few, many, or a class for an expanded clone.

- | once | TRBJ2-4 | TRBV27 | TGTGCCAGCGGGAAGAACAGGGATTGGGCCAAAAACATTCAGTACTTC | CASGKNRDWAKNIQYF
- | - | TRBJ2-1 | TRBV2 | TGTGCCAGTCTAGCGTTCCGCTCCTACAATGAGCAGTTCTTC | CASLAFRSYNEQFF
TRBD2 | - | TRBJ2-1 | TRBV5-1 | TGCGCCAGCAGCTTGTTAGGTAGCGGGAGATCCTACAATGAGCAGTTCTTC | CASSLLGSGRSYNEQFF
- | - | TRBJ2-3 | TRBV28 | TGTGCCAGCAGTTTACGGACTACAGATACGCAGTATTTT | CASSLRTTDTQYF
TRBD1 | - | TRBJ2-7 | TRBV4-1 | TGCGCCAGCAGCCGCGGACAGGGGGCGGTTATTTACGAGCAGTACTTC | CASSRGQGAVIYEQYF
- | - | TRBJ2-1 | TRBV18 | TGTGCCAGCTCACCTATTGCGGGGGCGAGCTCCTACAATGAGCAGTTCTTC | CASSPIAGASSYNEQFF
- | - | TRBJ2-7 | TRBV27 | TGTGCCAGCAGTTTCACCCCCTATTCCTACGAGCAGTACTTC | CASSFTPYSYEQYF
- | once | TRBJ2-7 | TRBV5-6 | TGTGCCAGCAGCTTGGCGCTCAGACAGGCAGTTTACTACGAGCAGTACTTC | CASSLALRQAVYYEQYF
- | - | TRBJ2-7 | TRBV7-8 | TGTGCCAGCAGCTTAGCGGGCAGAACCTACGAGCAGTACTTC | CASSLAGRTYEQYF
TRBD2 | - | TRBJ2-1 | TRBV5-3 | TGTGCCAGAAGCTTGATGGGTGAGACTAGCGACTACAATGAGCAGTTCTTC | CARSLMGETSDYNEQFF
- | - | TRBJ2-3 | TRBV5-4 | TGTGCCAGCAGCGGGTGGGGGGTCGGCACAGATACGCAGTATTTT | CASSGWGVGTDTQYF
TRBD2 | - | TRBJ2-1 | TRBV4-2 | TGTGCCAGCGAAGCTAGCGGGAACTCCTACAATGAGCAGTTCTTC | CASEASGNSYNEQFF
- | - | TRBJ2-7 | TRBV28 | TGTGCCAGCAGTTTAGTCGGTCAGGGTTTACACGAGCAGTACTTC | CASSLVGQGLHEQYF
- | - | TRBJ1-2 | TRBV10-3 | TGTGCCATCAGTGAAGCCGGGACTAACTATGGCTACACCTTC | CAISEAGTNYGYTF
TRBD2 | - | TRBJ2-7 | TRBV7-8 | TGTGCCAGCAGCAAGTTCGGGGAGCTGGGGGGGGACGAGCAGTACTTC | CASSKFGELGGDEQYF
TRBD1 | - | TRBJ2-7 | TRBV2 | TGTGCCAGCAGTGGTACCGGGACAGGAAGGTACGAGCAGTACTTC | CASSGTGTGRYEQYF
- | - | TRBJ2-2 | TRBV30 | TGTGCCTGGAGCAGGGGAGAGCCCACCGGGGAGCTGTTTTTT | CAWSRGEPTGELFF
- | few | TRBJ1-1 | TRBV29-1 | TGCAGCGTCCACGGGTTTCTGGACACTGAAGCTTTCTTT | CSVHGFLDTEAFF
- | once | TRBJ2-7 | TRBV28 | TGTGCCAGCAGCCGGGTCCCAAACGGTAACGAGCAGTACTTC | CASSRVPNGNEQYF
- | - | TRBJ1-4 | TRBV19 | TGTGCCAGTAGGGCGACGGGGGAAAAACTGTTTTTT | CASRATGEKLFF
TRBD1 | - | TRBJ2-3 | TRBV27 | TGTGCCAGCAGTTTAGTATCAGGGGGCGGAGTCCGGTATTTT | CASSLVSGGGVRYF
- | - | TRBJ2-1 | TRBV7-9 | TGTGCCAGCAGCTTATCCAGGTCCAATGAGCAGTTCTTC | CASSLSRSNEQFF
TRBD1 | - | TRBJ2-7 | TRBV7-9 | TGTGCCAGCAGCCCAGGGAGGGGGACAGGGGTCTACGAGCAGTACTTC | CASSPGRGTGVYEQYF
- | - | TRBJ2-3 | TRBV7-6 | TGTGCCAGCAGCGAGGCTAGACGCCTAGCCTCGGACACAGATACGCAGTATTTT | CASSEARRLASDTDTQYF
- | once | TRBJ2-7 | TRBV28 | TGTGCCAGCAGTTTACTGGACAGTCTCTACGAGCAGTACTTC | CASSLLDSLYEQYF
- | - | TRBJ2-6 | TRBV14 | TGTGCCAGCAGCTTTCTCAGGGGATCTGGGGCCAACGTCCTGACTTTC | CASSFLRGSGANVLTF